This T cell receptor beta chain was recorded in a study of cytomegalovirus exposure and HLA in healthy donors. The J segment lost 7 bases and the V segment lost 1 base, leaving 12 bases of the junction unmatched. The CDR3 covers 16 residues. Germline CDR1 and CDR2: SGHVS and FQNEAQ. PCR amplification relied on 60 Vbeta primers (plus 13 Jbeta primers). Repertoires were generated with immunoSEQ multiplex PCR, while TCRdb's copy carries only in-frame clones and drops some. The table records 140,000 to 150,000 clones, around 72% of them present only once. As to this clone: No antigen is known for it.

General study points: In presence/absence analyses, roughly uniform sequencing depth across donors was assumed.

The chain is built from TRBV7-8 and TRBJ2-7, with 8 nucleotides matching TRBD1. The receptor comes from a man aged 40-49 years in good health and CMV-seronegative. The sequencing sample was made of PBMCs. The CDR3 nucleotides are TGTGCCAGCAGCTTAGGGCCGCGACAGGGGCCGGGAGAGCAGTACTTC. Translation: CASSLGPRQGPGEQYF.